This T cell receptor (beta chain) was observed in a study of T cells in Graves' hyperthyroidism and ophthalmopathy. Amplified TCR beta CDR3 regions derived from RNA transcripts. In the first-round RT-PCR of the TCR CDR3, the HTBI primer set was used. TCRdb re-called the multiplex PCR reads with MiXCR, one entry per CDR3 protein. The sample has 650,000 to 700,000 distinct CDR3 sequences, approximately 15% seen once. CDR3 length: 15 amino acids. CDR1 and CDR2 (germline): MDHEN, SYDVKM. V dropped 3 bases and J dropped 4 bases, with 16 bases sitting between them. Only a few counts were recorded for this clonotype.

The specimen was blood. The receptor was derived from a man aged 50-60 years with Graves' hyperthyroidism. The gene calls are TRBV28 and TRBJ2-7, with D possibly matching TRBD2 (5 bases). The CDR3 coding sequence is TGTGCCAGCAGTTTCGCGACGGTTAGGAGGTACGAGCAGTACTTC. Translation gives CASSFATVRRYEQYF.